Below, 13 T cell receptor beta chains from the same sample are listed, as sequenced in a study of monozygotic twins with inflammatory bowel disease. TCRdb derives one entry per CDR3 protein from the 5' RACE reads, leaving out DNA. The table counts about 420,000 distinct CDR3 sequences; approximately 2.3% lies in the top ten. Sample: blood. The receptors originated from a human donor with ulcerative colitis or Crohn's disease, or a healthy co-twin of an affected twin (not recorded which).

This chain's CDR3 is CATSIRGPVAGGIIAKNIQYF. The chain has TRBV15 and TRBJ2-4; with no DNA, the TCRdb D assignment of TRBD1 cannot be verified. Germline lookup yields CDR1 LNHNV and CDR2 YYDKDF (reference sequence). The CDR3 runs 21 residues.

This chain joins TRBV12-3 or TRBV12-4 and TRBJ2-7; TCRdb's assignment of TRBD2 cannot be checked, as there is no DNA. This CDR3 region has 18 residues. The chain's CDR3 is CASSHWLGDGALSYEQYF.

The chain employs TRBV20-1 and TRBJ1-6. Germline V lookup: CDR1 DFQATT, CDR2 SNEGSKA (reference sequence). The CDR3 extends over 16 amino acids. CDR3 in amino acids: CSARDPIGGYSSPLHF.

V is TRBV5-1 and J is TRBJ1-3; TCRdb calls TRBD1, which cannot be checked without DNA. Germline V CDR1 and CDR2: SGHRS, YFSETQ. The CDR3 is 15 amino acids. CDR3: CASSLDGGGRNTIYF.

The chain carries TRBV5-1 and TRBJ2-7; TCRdb lists TRBD1, though no DNA is available to test this call. This CDR3 spans 16 amino acids. Germline V lookup: CDR1 SGHRS, CDR2 YFSETQ. CDR3 in amino acids: CASTTYKRQGDYEQYF.

V usage is TRBV7-2 and J usage is TRBJ1-5; absent DNA, TCRdb's TRBD1 call cannot be checked. This CDR3 spans 14 amino acids. Germline values: CDR1 SGHTA, CDR2 FQGNSA. CDR3 sequence reads: CASSYAGDNQPQHF.

This rearrangement joins TRBV4-1 to TRBJ2-2; there is no DNA to check the TCRdb D call of TRBD1. Germline V gene data show CDR1 as MGHRA and CDR2 as YSYEKL. This CDR3 region has 17 residues. Here the CDR3 reads CASSQLGGESDTGELFF.

The chain joins TRBV20-1 to TRBJ2-7; the D gene TCRdb calls, TRBD1, cannot be checked with no DNA. The CDR3 is 13 amino acids. Germline lookup yields CDR1 DFQATT and CDR2 SNEGSKA (reference sequence). The CDR3 sequence: CSARRDRSPEQYF.

The chain uses TRBV18 and TRBJ1-1; TCRdb's D call of TRBD1 is untestable without DNA. CDR1 is KGHSH, CDR2 LQKENI, per germline. The CDR3 consists of 16 residues. This CDR3 reads CASSPGQGARNTEAFF.

The V and J genes are TRBV19 and TRBJ2-2; the TRBD1 assignment by TCRdb is unverifiable without DNA. Germline assignment: CDR1 LNHDA and CDR2 SQIVND (reference sequence). The CDR3 contains 15 residues. The CDR3 loop is CASSLDREDTGELFF.

The CDR3 is CASRDRAGMGYTF. The genes are TRBV9 and TRBJ1-2; TCRdb calls TRBD1, which cannot be checked without DNA. CDR1 is SGDLS and CDR2 is YYNGEE in the germline V gene. This CDR3 spans 13 amino acids.

V gene TRBV5-1 combines with J gene TRBJ2-5. There are 11 residues in the CDR3. The V gene's germline CDR1 is SGHRS and CDR2 YFSETQ. CDR3 residues: CASSFEVTQYF.

The rearrangement uses TRBV6-5 and TRBJ1-6; checking the TCRdb D call of TRBD1 is not possible without DNA. CDR1 and CDR2 from the germline V gene are MNHEY and SVGAGI. The CDR3 is 12 amino acids. The CDR3 spells CASSYHQGPLHF.